Each of the 8 T cell receptor beta chains below was sequenced from the same sample in a study of blood T cell repertoires in COVID-19. Produced via immunoSEQ multiplex PCR; TCRdb's table is partial and in-frame only. The repertoire consists of approximately 470,000 clones, with around 90% occurring once and the leading ten covering roughly 0.72%. Sequenced sample: PBMCs or T cells enriched from blood (not recorded which). These receptors all come from a woman in her late teens or twenties who had recovered from COVID-19.

The chain has TRBV5-4 and TRBJ2-7; 9 nucleotides line up with TRBD2. Germline CDR1 is SGHNT and CDR2 is YYREEE (reference sequence). There are 16 residues in the CDR3. After removal of 9 bases from V and 4 bases from J, the junction contained 17 bases not matched to a gene. The CDR3 region has the DNA TGTGCCACGGCTAAAGGAAGCGGGGGGCACCTTTACGAGCAGTACTTC. Translating it yields CATAKGSGGHLYEQYF.

The chain employs TRBV5-4 and TRBJ2-1; 7 bases match TRBD1. The V gene's germline CDR1 is SGHNT and CDR2 YYREEE (reference sequence). After removal of 4 bases from V and 0 bases from J, the junction contained 1 base not matched to a gene. This CDR3 is built from 14 residues. The CDR3 is CASSRQGSYNEQFF. The DNA of the CDR3 is TGTGCCAGCAGCCGACAGGGCTCCTACAATGAGCAGTTCTTC.

This clone has more than one count but fewer than ten. The V and J genes are TRBV4-1 and TRBJ2-7, with 9 positions matching TRBD2. The CDR3 contains 15 residues. Trimming removed 0 bases from V and 6 bases from J; junction bases left unmatched: 6. Looked up from germline, CDR1 is MGHRA and CDR2 is YSYEKL. DNA for the CDR3: TGCGCCAGCAGCCAAGATCTAGCGGGGTCCCCCGAGCAGTACTTC. Its translation: CASSQDLAGSPEQYF.

The rearrangement uses TRBV12-3 or TRBV12-4 and TRBJ1-1, with D perhaps matching TRBD1 (5 bases). The CDR3 extends over 10 amino acids. V lost 7 bases to trimming and J lost 11 bases, with 11 bases between them. The CDR3 DNA sequence: TGTGCCAGCACCCCGGGGGGGGCTTTCTTT. It is translated as CASTPGGAFF.

The gene calls are TRBV5-1 and TRBJ2-7; 7 bases are shared with TRBD1. The CDR3 contains 14 residues. The germline CDR1 and CDR2 sequences are SGHRS and YFSETQ. V lost 0 bases to trimming and J lost 5 bases; unmatched junction nucleotides: 5. The CDR3 is CASSLVRQGDEQYF. The CDR3 coding sequence is TGCGCCAGCAGCTTGGTCCGGCAGGGGGACGAGCAGTACTTC.

The genes are TRBV6-5 and TRBJ1-1; D gene ambiguous. V was trimmed by 2 bases and J by 1 base, leaving 5 bases between them. The CDR3 loop spans 13 amino acids. Germline CDR1 is MNHEY and CDR2 is SVGAGI. The CDR3 sequence is CASSYISNTEAFF. CDR3 DNA: TGTGCCAGCAGTTACATATCGAACACTGAAGCTTTCTTT.

The genes are TRBV5-1 and TRBJ1-2; weak D call: TRBD1 (5 bases). The germline V gene has CDR1 SGHRS and CDR2 YFSETQ. The V and J ends lost 4 bases and 0 bases respectively, with 13 bases between them. The CDR3 has 15 residues. The CDR3 here is CASSPDSPTNYGYTF. The CDR3 DNA reads TGCGCCAGCAGCCCCGACAGCCCCACTAACTATGGCTACACCTTC.

The rearrangement joins TRBV6-5 to TRBJ1-1; perhaps TRBD1 as D (5 bases). The CDR3 has 14 amino acids. V was clipped by 5 bases and J by 0 bases, with 10 bases between them. Germline CDR1 MNHEY, CDR2 SVGAGI. The CDR3 nucleotides read TGTGCCAGCAGTACAGGTTCCATGAACACTGAAGCTTTCTTT. Encoded protein: CASSTGSMNTEAFF.